This T cell receptor beta chain comes out of a study of vaccination effects on CD4 cells after COVID-19. Overall study results and limits: Clones from infection and from vaccination both contracted markedly late after vaccination.

Worth noting for this clone: Its specificity is not known.

TCRdb keeps only in-frame clones here, not all; method: immunoSEQ multiplex PCR. Of nearly 35,000 clones listed, more than 70% are singletons. Before sequencing took place, the ViraFEST assay used viral peptide pools to expand antigen-specific CD4+ T cells. Subsequent to a culture period of around eleven days, CD4+ T cells were isolated. Vaccinated participants had no history of SARS-CoV-2 infection and tested negative for nucleocapsid antibodies. Researchers swapped half the medium for IL-2 medium on both days 3 and 7. The CDR3 has 15 residues. Germline lookup yields CDR1 LNHDA and CDR2 SQIVND (reference sequence). V lost 6 bases to trimming and J lost 0 bases, with 12 bases between them.

Specimen: CD4+ T cells from PBMCs cultured with HCoV-OC43 spike peptides, collected before COVID-19 vaccination. The subset here: HCoV-OC43 spike overlapping peptide pool stimulation. The chain employs TRBV19 and TRBJ2-1; D uncertain. The TCR sequence derives from a human donor who received a COVID-19 vaccine. The CDR3 region has the DNA TGTGCCAGTAGCCCGACTCTGAGCTCCTACAATGAGCAGTTCTTC. Its protein is CASSPTLSSYNEQFF.